These 28 T cell receptor beta chains originate from one sample sequenced in a study of human T cells and chemical hapten exposure. Time point defined: patch test 1, 2 weeks after DPC sensitization. The treatment was: therapeutic diphenylcyclopropenone sensitization with weekly scalp DPC. It was unfractionated whole blood from which total RNA was extracted. TCRdb re-analysed the RACE reads in MiXCR, keeping a single row per CDR3 protein. This table has under 60,000 distinct CDR3 sequences, about 10% appearing once. The sequencing used whole blood, collected in connection with sensitization to the hapten diphenylcyclopropenone (DPC). These receptors all come from a woman between 40 and 50 years old with alopecia areata. Some clones in this sample may be carry-over from other donors' samples.

The chain is built from TRBV5-1 and TRBJ2-7, with D uncertain. V lost 4 bases, J lost 1 base, and 12 bases lay in between. Germline values: CDR1 SGHRS, CDR2 YFSETQ. The CDR3 totals 14 residues. The CDR3 bases are TGCGCCAGCAGCCGCCGGTCCGGGTCCTACGAGCAGTACTTC. Encoded protein: CASSRRSGSYEQYF.

In this sample, this clonotype turned up a few times. The genes are TRBV10-3 and TRBJ1-1; the D is unclear. The CDR3 length is 15 residues. Germline V gene data show CDR1 as ENHRY and CDR2 as SYGVKD. V lost 9 bases to trimming and J lost 1 base, with 18 bases between them. Written as DNA, the CDR3 is TGTGCCATTCACTCGGGCATTACAGCGAACACTGAAGCTTTCTTT. Its protein is CAIHSGITANTEAFF.

This chain joins TRBV11-3 and TRBJ2-2, with TRBD1 as a possible D gene (5 bases). CDR1 and CDR2 from the germline V gene are SGHNT and YENEEA. The CDR3 loop spans 15 amino acids. The V end lost 3 bases, the J end lost 2 bases, and 10 bases lay between the germline ends. CDR3 region: CASSLSQGNTGELFF. CDR3 bases: TGTGCCAGCAGCTTGAGTCAGGGTAACACCGGGGAGCTGTTTTTT.

This clonotype occurred a few times. The chain carries TRBV10-3 and TRBJ1-1, with TRBD1 matching 10 bases. The CDR3 is 15 amino acids. The V and J ends lost 6 bases and 0 bases, in that order; junction bases with no gene match: 4. Germline CDR1 and CDR2: ENHRY and SYGVKD. CDR3 sequence: CAIRDRGTVNTEAFF. The DNA of the CDR3 is TGTGCCATCAGGGACAGGGGGACGGTGAACACTGAAGCTTTCTTT.

This clonotype was counted at least ten times. The J gene is TRBJ2-3, the V gene TRBV20-1, with 10 bases aligning to TRBD2. The V segment lost 3 bases and the J segment 4 bases; nucleotides outside the gene matches: 19. Germline loops: CDR1 DFQATT, CDR2 SNEGSKA (reference sequence). The CDR3 extends over 19 amino acids. This chain's CDR3 is CSASDPLAGDSHSPDTQYF. The CDR3 coding sequence is TGCAGTGCTAGTGACCCTCTAGCGGGGGATTCCCATAGTCCAGATACGCAGTATTTT.

This clonotype was recorded many times. V gene TRBV12-3 or TRBV12-4 combines with J gene TRBJ2-5; D is perhaps TRBD1 (5 bases). This CDR3 region has 15 residues. Between the trimmed V and J ends, which lost 6 bases and 1 base, there was a span of 15 bases. CDR3 sequence: CASSSTVDSQETQYF. The DNA of the CDR3 is TGTGCCAGCAGCTCCACGGTTGACAGCCAAGAGACCCAGTACTTC.

This clonotype has a count of ten or more. The V gene is TRBV28, the J gene TRBJ1-2; D uncertain. The CDR3 sequence is 11 residues long. Germline CDR1 reads MDHEN; CDR2 reads SYDVKM. With 3 bases removed from V and 7 bases from J, the gap between germline ends came to 6 bases. The CDR3 region is CASSLRFGYTF. The CDR3 bases are TGTGCCAGCAGTTTGCGGTTTGGCTACACCTTC.

V is TRBV30 and J is TRBJ2-5; D is ambiguous. The CDR3 is made up of 12 amino acids. Trimming stripped 1 base from V and 4 bases from J, with 7 bases between. Germline assignment: CDR1 GTSNPN and CDR2 SVGIG (reference sequence). CDR3 amino acids: CAWSGLVETQYF. The CDR3 bases are TGTGCCTGGAGTGGCCTCGTAGAGACCCAGTACTTC.

This clonotype was picked up a small number of times. The genes are TRBV7-9 and TRBJ1-1; D is perhaps TRBD1 (5 bases). This CDR3 spans 14 amino acids. The V end lost 3 bases, the J end lost 1 base, and 9 bases lay between the germline ends. CDR1 and CDR2 (germline): SEHNR, FQNEAQ (reference sequence). DNA of the CDR3: TGTGCCAGCAGCTTGCAGGGTACGAACACTGAAGCTTTCTTT. Protein: CASSLQGTNTEAFF. The full variable domain, its missing parts supplied by reference TRBV7-9 and TRBJ1-1, is DTGVSQNPRHKITKRGQNVTFRCDPISEHNRLYWYRQTLGQGPEFLTYFQNEAQLEKSRLLSDRFSAERPKGSFSTLEIQRTEQGDSAMYLCASSLQGTNTEAFFGQGTRLTVV.

This clonotype was counted at least ten times. The chain couples TRBV29-1 to TRBJ2-1; 9 nucleotides align to TRBD2. The J segment lost 8 bases and the V segment lost 7 bases, leaving 6 bases of the junction unmatched. From germline, CDR1 is SQVTM and CDR2 ANQGSEA. The CDR3 covers 12 residues. The CDR3 nucleotides read TGCAGCGGCTTTAGCGGGGGTGATGAGCAGTTCTTC. Its translation: CSGFSGGDEQFF.

This clonotype was seen many times. In nucleotides, the CDR3 is TGCAGCGTTCCACCGGGACAGGGAGCTAACTATGGCTACACCTTC. It specifies CSVPPGQGANYGYTF. V and J are TRBV29-1 and TRBJ1-2, with 9 bases matching TRBD1. Per the germline V gene, CDR1 is SQVTM and CDR2 is ANQGSEA. J gave up 0 bases and V 5 bases, and 7 bases lay outside the gene matches. The CDR3 covers 15 residues. Using reference TRBV29-1 and TRBJ1-2 for the parts outside the CDR3, the full variable domain is SAVISQKPSRDICQRGTSLTIQCQVDSQVTMMFWYRQQPGQSLTLIATANQGSEATYESGFVIDKFPISRPNLTFSTLTVSNMSPEDSSIYLCSVPPGQGANYGYTFGSGTRLTVV.

This clonotype has just a few counts. The chain employs TRBV20-1 and TRBJ1-1; the D is unclear. The CDR3 is 13 residues long. V was pared by 2 bases and J by 2 bases, with 9 bases between. In germline, CDR1 is DFQATT, CDR2 SNEGSKA (reference sequence). The CDR3 region is CSARSPINTEAFF. The CDR3, as DNA: TGCAGTGCTAGATCCCCCATAAACACTGAAGCTTTCTTT.

This clonotype has a count of ten or more. The chain has TRBV7-9 and TRBJ2-5; unclear D gene. The germline CDR1 and CDR2 sequences are SEHNR and FQNEAQ (reference sequence). Trimming pared 7 bases from V and 3 bases from J, leaving 6 bases between. The CDR3 loop spans 11 amino acids. The CDR3 protein is CASTTEETQYF. As DNA, the CDR3 is TGTGCCAGCACCACCGAAGAGACCCAGTACTTC.

This clonotype was counted between two and nine times. J is TRBJ1-5 and V is TRBV7-9; D is possibly TRBD1 (6 bases). This CDR3 comprises 16 residues. V was shortened by 5 bases and J by 0 bases, with 14 bases between the two germline ends. CDR1 is SEHNR, CDR2 FQNEAQ, per germline (reference sequence). CDR3 sequence: CASSRNSGDSNQPQHF. The CDR3, as DNA: TGTGCCAGCAGCCGGAACTCAGGGGATAGCAATCAGCCCCAGCATTTT.

This clonotype was found many times. This chain joins TRBV10-3 and TRBJ1-2; tentatively, D is TRBD1 (5 bases). This CDR3 contains 14 residues. V was pared by 7 bases and J by 4 bases, with 16 bases between. The V gene's germline CDR1 is ENHRY and CDR2 SYGVKD. This CDR3 is CAINPGKTGYGYTF. For the CDR3, the DNA is TGTGCCATCAACCCAGGGAAGACGGGCTATGGCTACACCTTC.

There are a few counts of this clonotype. The V and J genes are TRBV11-2 and TRBJ2-3; D is undetermined. The CDR3 is 15 residues long. V shed 0 bases and J shed 6 bases, with 13 bases lying between them. Germline V gives CDR1 SGHAT, CDR2 FQNNGV. The CDR3 loop reads CASSLDEGRLDTQYF. The CDR3 coding sequence is TGTGCCAGCAGCTTAGACGAAGGCCGTCTGGATACGCAGTATTTT. Combining the CDR3 with reference TRBV11-2 and TRBJ2-3 gives the whole variable domain EAGVAQSPRYKIIEKRQSVAFWCNPISGHATLYWYQQILGQGPKLLIQFQNNGVVDDSQLPKDRFSAERLKGVDSTLKIQPAKLEDSAVYLCASSLDEGRLDTQYFGPGTRLTVL.

This clonotype was observed a single time. This may be a read error: a much more frequent sequence differs by one nucleotide. CDR3 sequence reads: CVSSPGTEYEQYF. CDR3 in DNA: TGTGTCAGCTCCCCCGGGACAGAGTACGAGCAGTACTTC. The chain recombines TRBV18 with TRBJ2-7; 7 bases map to TRBD1. Germline values: CDR1 KGHSH, CDR2 LQKENI. CDR3 length equals 13 residues.

The chain has TRBV7-7 and TRBJ2-5; 9 nucleotides align to TRBD2. The J segment lost 2 bases and the V segment lost 5 bases, leaving 6 bases of the junction unmatched. Germline CDR1 is SSHAT and CDR2 is FNYEAQ (reference sequence). The CDR3 is made up of 15 amino acids. The CDR3 spells CASSEGLAFQETQYF. CDR3 DNA sequence: TGTGCCAGCAGCGAGGGACTAGCCTTTCAAGAGACCCAGTACTTC.

The rearrangement links TRBV28 to TRBJ1-1, with D perhaps TRBD1 (5 bases). Germline V gene data show CDR1 as MDHEN and CDR2 as SYDVKM. The CDR3 loop spans 15 amino acids. Trimming took 3 bases from V and 1 from J, leaving 12 bases between them. This CDR3 reads CASSFTGPRNTEAFF. In nucleotides, the CDR3 is TGTGCCAGCAGTTTCACAGGTCCGAGGAACACTGAAGCTTTCTTT.

This clonotype was seen a handful of times. V is TRBV6-2 or TRBV6-3 and J is TRBJ1-2; TRBD1 matches 7 bases. Germline V gene lookup returns CDR1 MNHEY and CDR2 SVGEGT. This CDR3 is 16 amino acids long. The V segment lost 4 bases and the J segment 1 base; nucleotides outside the gene matches: 9. The CDR3 reads CASSFRTGNSNYGYTF. The DNA for the CDR3 is TGTGCCAGCAGTTTCCGGACAGGCAACAGTAACTATGGCTACACCTTC.

This clonotype was observed many times. The gene calls are TRBV18 and TRBJ1-1, with D possibly matching TRBD1 (6 bases). V was clipped by 4 bases and J by 1 base, with 10 bases between them. This CDR3 is 14 amino acids long. Germline V gene sequence: CDR1 KGHSH, CDR2 LQKENI. For the CDR3, the DNA is TGTGCCAGCTCACAGGGGGGAGCGAACACTGAAGCTTTCTTT. This gives the protein CASSQGGANTEAFF.

V gene TRBV3-1 combines with J gene TRBJ2-2; D ambiguous. The CDR3 sequence is 16 residues long. Per germline, CDR1 LGHDT and CDR2 YNNKEL (reference sequence). V was trimmed by 2 bases and J by 1 base, leaving 11 bases between them. CDR3 nucleotides: TGTGCCAGCAGCCAACGGTGGCAAAGGAACACCGGGGAGCTGTTTTTT. Translation: CASSQRWQRNTGELFF. The variable domain in full, completed from reference TRBV3-1 and TRBJ2-2, reads DTAVSQTPKYLVTQMGNDKSIKCEQNLGHDTMYWYKQDSKKFLKIMFSYNNKELIINETVPNRFSPKSPDKAHLNLHINSLELGDSAVYFCASSQRWQRNTGELFFGEGSRLTVL.

Points on this clonotype: Germline and junction disagree at one end, which may indicate a read error. This chain connects TRBV5-7 to TRBJ2-2; perhaps TRBD2 as D (6 bases). TRBV5-7 is designated an ORF whose function remains uncertain. This CDR3 region has 18 residues. The CDR3 is CVSRRFRVRGKNTGELFF. CDR3 sequence (DNA): TGTGTCAGCAGGCGATTCCGTGTCCGCGGGAAGAACACCGGGGAGCTGTTTTTT.

The J gene is TRBJ1-5, the V gene TRBV28; TRBD1 agrees at 9 bases. This CDR3 comprises 15 residues. Trimming took 4 bases from V and 1 from J; bases not matched to a gene: 2. Germline V gene lookup returns CDR1 MDHEN and CDR2 SYDVKM. The CDR3: CASSSGQGSNQPQHF. DNA for the CDR3: TGTGCCAGCAGTTCCGGACAGGGGAGCAATCAGCCCCAGCATTTT.

The V call is TRBV25-1, the J call TRBJ2-7, with 7 positions matching TRBD2. Germline V gene sequence: CDR1 MGHDK, CDR2 SYGVNS. The CDR3 is 13 residues long. J lost 1 base, V lost 3 bases, and 0 bases had no gene match. CDR3 residues: CASSEGGSYEQYF. CDR3 DNA sequence: TGTGCCAGCAGTGAGGGGGGGTCCTACGAGCAGTACTTC.

This clonotype has only a few counts. The genes are TRBV10-2 and TRBJ2-3, with TRBD2 as a possible D gene (6 bases). There are 17 residues in the CDR3. V was trimmed by 2 bases and J by 3 bases, leaving 18 bases between them. Per the germline V gene, CDR1 is WSHSY and CDR2 is SAAADI. CDR3 sequence reads: CASSEVWRVEGTDTQYF. In DNA, the CDR3 is TGCGCCAGCAGTGAGGTCTGGCGGGTGGAGGGTACAGATACGCAGTATTTT.

The chain recombines TRBV5-5 with TRBJ1-1; 11 nucleotides line up with TRBD1. Germline-derived CDR1 and CDR2 are SGHKS and YYEKEE (reference sequence). V lost 0 bases to trimming and J lost 4 bases; unmatched junction nucleotides: 17. The CDR3 totals 20 residues. The CDR3 here is CASSLGAGTGGPLKGTEAFF. Here the CDR3 DNA reads TGTGCCAGCAGCTTGGGCGCAGGGACAGGGGGTCCCCTTAAGGGCACTGAAGCTTTCTTT.

This rearrangement joins TRBV30 to TRBJ1-1; D is possibly TRBD1 (6 bases). The V end was cut by 4 bases, the J end by 3 bases, with 15 bases between. Germline-derived CDR1 and CDR2 are GTSNPN and SVGIG (reference sequence). The CDR3 has 14 residues. Written as DNA, the CDR3 is TGTGCCTGGACACAGGGATTACTGTACACTGAAGCTTTCTTT. This sequence encodes CAWTQGLLYTEAFF.